This entry lists 2 T cell receptor beta chains sequenced from one sample in a study of blood T cell repertoires in COVID-19. TCRdb's table, derived via immunoSEQ multiplex PCR, lists solely in-frame clones and lacks some. In the table there are 150,000 to 200,000 clones, 86% of which are singletons. The specimen was peripheral blood. The receptors shown here come from a woman older than 75 in a cohort sampled during active or convalescent COVID-19.

The gene calls are TRBV30 and TRBJ2-3; D may be TRBD2 (6 bases). The CDR3 loop spans 15 amino acids. Germline CDR1 and CDR2: GTSNPN and SVGIG (reference sequence). V was pared by 3 bases and J by 2 bases, with 15 bases between. CDR3 coding DNA: TGTGCCTGGAGCCTGGTAGCGGCTTTCACAGATACGCAGTATTTT. Protein: CAWSLVAAFTDTQYF.

J is TRBJ2-7 and V is TRBV28; perhaps TRBD2 as D (7 bases). In germline, CDR1 is MDHEN, CDR2 SYDVKM. Trimming cost V 7 bases and J 2 bases, with 15 bases left between them. This CDR3 contains 14 residues. CDR3 nucleotides: TGTGCCAGCAAGGGGGGGGGTCTCGCCTACGAGCAGTACTTC. As protein: CASKGGGLAYEQYF. Looking up the rest from reference TRBV28 and TRBJ2-7 gives the full variable domain: DVKVTQSSRYLVKRTGEKVFLECVQDMDHENMFWYRQDPGLGLRLIYFSYDVKMKEKGDIPEGYSVSREKKERFSLILESASTNQTSMYLCASKGGGLAYEQYFGPGTRLTVT.